The entry below gives a single T cell receptor (beta chain) sequence along with its context. Its specificity is unknown. This record belongs to a study of cytomegalovirus exposure and HLA in healthy donors. Study conclusions and caveats: In a later analysis, HLA-C alleles had the fewest associated TCRs, DRB1 alleles the most. From TCR beta sequences, most subjects' HLA-A and HLA-B alleles were reportedly predicted accurately. CMV antigen specificity was confirmed in vitro for a few CMV-associated chains.

PCR was performed using 60 Vbeta and 13 Jbeta primers. The method was immunoSEQ multiplex PCR; TCRdb's version includes in-frame clones alone and lacks a portion of them. Of about 180,000 clones listed, over 80% are singletons. This CDR3 has 16 amino acids. With 5 bases clipped from V and 3 bases from J, the junction kept 7 bases outside the gene matches. The germline V gene has CDR1 LNHDA and CDR2 SQIVND (reference sequence). This rearrangement joins TRBV19 to TRBJ2-7, with 13 bases that match TRBD2. This clonotype originated in a girl aged 5-17 years in good health and CMV-seropositive. The sequencing input was PBMCs. CDR3 in amino acids: CASSPSGLAGSYEQYF. CDR3 sequence (DNA): TGTGCCAGTAGTCCCTCGGGACTAGCGGGAAGCTACGAGCAGTACTTC.